Here is one T cell receptor (beta chain) with its context. When replicate PCRs were run on sorted subsets, they used approximately 0.2 ug DNA, approximately 33,000 T cell genomes. Libraries were prepared by immunoSEQ multiplex PCR; TCRdb keeps only in-frame clonotypes and omits some of them. The data hold roughly 200,000 clones, with roughly 70% observed a single time. This sample was taken from a study of shared clonotypes between healthy human individuals. CDR3 length: 13 amino acids. V shed 6 bases and J 8 bases; nucleotides not matched to a gene: 2. Germline-derived CDR1 and CDR2 are MNHEY and SVGAGI.

J is TRBJ2-1 and V is TRBV6-5; the match to TRBD2 covers 12 bases. The sequence came from a man aged 25-40 years in good health. The specimen was memory CD4+ T cells sorted from blood. The subset is: CD45RA-negative fraction. The CDR3 nucleotides read TGTGCCAGCAGAGGACTAGCGGGGTATGAGCAGTTCTTC. This gives the protein CASRGLAGYEQFF.